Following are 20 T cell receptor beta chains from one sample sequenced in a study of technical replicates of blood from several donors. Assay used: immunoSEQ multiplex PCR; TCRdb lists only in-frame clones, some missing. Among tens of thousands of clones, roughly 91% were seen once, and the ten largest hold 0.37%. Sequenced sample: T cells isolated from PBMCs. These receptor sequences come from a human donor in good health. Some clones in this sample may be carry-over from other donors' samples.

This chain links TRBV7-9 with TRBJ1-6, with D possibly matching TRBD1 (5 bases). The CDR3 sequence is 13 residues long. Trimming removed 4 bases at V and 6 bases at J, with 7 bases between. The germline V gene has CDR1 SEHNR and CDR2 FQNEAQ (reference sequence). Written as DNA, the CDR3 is TGTGCCAGCAGCTCCGACAGTAATTCACCCCTCCACTTT. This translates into CASSSDSNSPLHF.

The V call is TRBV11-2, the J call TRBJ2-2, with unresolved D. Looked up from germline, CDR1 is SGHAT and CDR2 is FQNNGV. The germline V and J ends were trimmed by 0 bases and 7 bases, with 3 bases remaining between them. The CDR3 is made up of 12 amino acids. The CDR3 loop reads CASSLDYGELFF. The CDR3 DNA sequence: TGTGCCAGCAGCTTAGATTACGGGGAGCTGTTTTTT.

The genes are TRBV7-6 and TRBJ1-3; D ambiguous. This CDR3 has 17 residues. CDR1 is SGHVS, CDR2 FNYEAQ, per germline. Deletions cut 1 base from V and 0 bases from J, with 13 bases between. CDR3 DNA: TGTGCCAGCAGCTTAGTCCTGTCCCCAGGCTCTGGAAACACCATATATTTT. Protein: CASSLVLSPGSGNTIYF.

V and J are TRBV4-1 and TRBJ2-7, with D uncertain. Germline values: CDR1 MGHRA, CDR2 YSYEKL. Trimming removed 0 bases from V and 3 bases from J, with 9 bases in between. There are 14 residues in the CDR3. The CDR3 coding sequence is TGCGCCAGCAGCCAAGAACCAGGAAGCTACGAGCAGTACTTC. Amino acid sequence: CASSQEPGSYEQYF.

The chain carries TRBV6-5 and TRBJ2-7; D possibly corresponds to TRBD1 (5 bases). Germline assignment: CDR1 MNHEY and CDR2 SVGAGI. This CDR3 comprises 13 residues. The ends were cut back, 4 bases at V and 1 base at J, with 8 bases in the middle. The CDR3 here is CASSFPGSYEQYF. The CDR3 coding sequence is TGTGCCAGCAGTTTCCCAGGGTCCTACGAGCAGTACTTC.

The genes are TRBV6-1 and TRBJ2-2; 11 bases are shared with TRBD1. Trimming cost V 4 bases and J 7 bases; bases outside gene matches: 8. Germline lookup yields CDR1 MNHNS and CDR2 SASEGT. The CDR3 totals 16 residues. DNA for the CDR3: TGTGCCAGCAGTGGCGGGACAGGGGGTTTTCTCGGGGAGCTGTTTTTT. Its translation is CASSGGTGGFLGELFF.

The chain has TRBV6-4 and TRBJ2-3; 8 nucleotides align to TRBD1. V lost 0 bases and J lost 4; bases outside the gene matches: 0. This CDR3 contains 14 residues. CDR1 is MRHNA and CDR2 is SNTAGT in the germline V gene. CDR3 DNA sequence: TGTGCCAGCAGTGACTCACAGGGGGCAGATACGCAGTATTTT. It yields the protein CASSDSQGADTQYF.

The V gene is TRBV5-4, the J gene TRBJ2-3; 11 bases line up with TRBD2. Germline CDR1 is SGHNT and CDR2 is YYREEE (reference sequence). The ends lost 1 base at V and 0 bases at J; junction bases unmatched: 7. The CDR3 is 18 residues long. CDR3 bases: TGTGCCAGCAGCTTGAGGCTAGCGGGAGGATTAAGCACAGATACGCAGTATTTT. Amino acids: CASSLRLAGGLSTDTQYF.

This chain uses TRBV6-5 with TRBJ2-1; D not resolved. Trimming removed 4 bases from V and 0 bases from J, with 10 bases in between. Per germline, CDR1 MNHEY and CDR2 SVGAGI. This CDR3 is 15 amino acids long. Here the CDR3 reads CASSSGWSSYNEQFF. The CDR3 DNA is TGTGCCAGCAGTTCCGGTTGGAGCTCCTACAATGAGCAGTTCTTC.

The CDR3 nucleotides read TGTGCCAGCAGCCACACTAGCGGGAGGGCTATTGATACGCAGTATTTT. Residues: CASSHTSGRAIDTQYF. The chain joins TRBV2 to TRBJ2-3; TRBD2 aligns across 13 bases. The CDR3 is 16 residues long. V was pared by 6 bases and J by 6 bases, with 9 bases of the junction left unmatched. Germline-derived CDR1 and CDR2 are SNHLY and FYNNEI.

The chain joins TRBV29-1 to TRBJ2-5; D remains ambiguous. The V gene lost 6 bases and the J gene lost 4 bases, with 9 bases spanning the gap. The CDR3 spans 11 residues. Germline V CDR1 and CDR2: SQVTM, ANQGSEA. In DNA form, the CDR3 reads TGCAGCGTCACCACGGGAGAGACCCAGTACTTC. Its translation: CSVTTGETQYF. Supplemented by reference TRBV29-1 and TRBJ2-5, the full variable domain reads SAVISQKPSRDICQRGTSLTIQCQVDSQVTMMFWYRQQPGQSLTLIATANQGSEATYESGFVIDKFPISRPNLTFSTLTVSNMSPEDSSIYLCSVTTGETQYFGPGTRLLVL.

The CDR3 loop is CASSQEVGTSYEQYF. In DNA, the CDR3 is TGTGCCAGCAGCCAAGAGGTTGGGACTAGCTACGAGCAGTACTTC. The rearrangement joins TRBV4-2 to TRBJ2-7, with 8 bases fitting TRBD2. From germline, CDR1 is LGHNA and CDR2 YNFKEQ. The J segment lost 3 bases and the V segment lost 0 bases, leaving 4 bases of the junction unmatched. The CDR3 spans 15 residues.

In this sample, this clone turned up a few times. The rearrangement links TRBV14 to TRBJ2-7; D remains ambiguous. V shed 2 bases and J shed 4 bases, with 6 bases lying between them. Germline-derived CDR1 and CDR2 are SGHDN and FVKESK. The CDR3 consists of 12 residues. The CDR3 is CASSQTRYEQYF. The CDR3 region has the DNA TGTGCCAGCAGCCAAACACGTTACGAGCAGTACTTC.

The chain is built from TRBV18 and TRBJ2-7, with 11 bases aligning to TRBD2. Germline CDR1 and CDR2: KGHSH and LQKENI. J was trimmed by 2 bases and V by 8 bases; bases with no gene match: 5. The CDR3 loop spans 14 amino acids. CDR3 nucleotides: TGTGCCAGCGTGCCGACTAGCGGGGCCTACGAGCAGTACTTC. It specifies CASVPTSGAYEQYF.

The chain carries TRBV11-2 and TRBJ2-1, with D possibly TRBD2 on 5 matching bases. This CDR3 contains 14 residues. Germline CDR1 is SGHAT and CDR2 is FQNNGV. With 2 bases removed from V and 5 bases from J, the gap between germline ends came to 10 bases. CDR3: CASSLYRGDNEQFF. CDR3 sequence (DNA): TGTGCCAGCAGCTTATATCGGGGAGACAATGAGCAGTTCTTC.

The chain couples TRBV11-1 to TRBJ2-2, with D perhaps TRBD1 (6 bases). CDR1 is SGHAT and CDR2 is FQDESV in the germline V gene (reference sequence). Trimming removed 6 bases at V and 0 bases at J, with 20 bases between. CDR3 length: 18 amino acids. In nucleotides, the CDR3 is TGTGCCAGCAGACTATCTCATTCCCAGGGGCCGAACACCGGGGAGCTGTTTTTT. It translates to CASRLSHSQGPNTGELFF. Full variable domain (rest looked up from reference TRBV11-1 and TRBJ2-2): EAEVAQSPRYKITEKSQAVAFWCDPISGHATLYWYRQILGQGPELLVQFQDESVVDDSQLPKDRFSAERLKGVDSTLKIQPAELGDSAMYLCASRLSHSQGPNTGELFFGEGSRLTVL.

CDR3: CASSSRTKVHEQYF. The CDR3, as DNA: TGTGCCAGCAGCTCCCGGACTAAAGTCCACGAGCAGTACTTC. V gene TRBV13 combines with J gene TRBJ2-7, with D perhaps matching TRBD2 (6 bases). This CDR3 is 14 amino acids long. Per germline, CDR1 PRHDT and CDR2 FYEKMQ (reference sequence). V lost 4 bases, J lost 5 bases, and 15 bases lay in between.

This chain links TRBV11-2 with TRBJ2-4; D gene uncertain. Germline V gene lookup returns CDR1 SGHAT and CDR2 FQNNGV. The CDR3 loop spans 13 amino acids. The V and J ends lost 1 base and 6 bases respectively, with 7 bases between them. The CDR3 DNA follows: TGTGCCAGCAGCTTAGGTATCTCAAACATTCAGTACTTC. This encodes CASSLGISNIQYF.

In DNA, the CDR3 is TGCGCCAGCAGTACAGGGGCCATGTCCCCAAGCACAGATACGCAGTATTTT. This codes for CASSTGAMSPSTDTQYF. This sequence joins TRBV10-2 and TRBJ2-3; 7 bases are shared with TRBD1. CDR3 length equals 17 residues. Germline V gene data show CDR1 as WSHSY and CDR2 as SAAADI. The trim removed 5 bases at V and 0 bases at J, leaving 11 bases unmatched.

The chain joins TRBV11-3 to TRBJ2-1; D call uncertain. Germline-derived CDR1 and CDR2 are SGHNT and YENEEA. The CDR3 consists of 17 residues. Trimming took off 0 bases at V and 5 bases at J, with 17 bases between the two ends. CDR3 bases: TGTGCCAGCAGCTTAGAGAGCCCTAGTCTGTCCAACAATGAGCAGTTCTTC. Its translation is CASSLESPSLSNNEQFF.